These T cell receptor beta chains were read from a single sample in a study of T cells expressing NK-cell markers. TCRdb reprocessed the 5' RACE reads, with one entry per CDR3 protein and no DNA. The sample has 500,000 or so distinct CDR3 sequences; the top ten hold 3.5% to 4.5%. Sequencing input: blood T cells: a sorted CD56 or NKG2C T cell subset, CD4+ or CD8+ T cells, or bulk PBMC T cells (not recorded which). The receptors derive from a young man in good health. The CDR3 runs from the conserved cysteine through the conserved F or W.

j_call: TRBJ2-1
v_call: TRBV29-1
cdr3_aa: CSVGTSGSSNEQFF

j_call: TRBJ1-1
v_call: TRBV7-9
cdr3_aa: CASSLRITEAFF

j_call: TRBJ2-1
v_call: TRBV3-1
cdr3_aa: CASSQDLRPTPSNEQFF

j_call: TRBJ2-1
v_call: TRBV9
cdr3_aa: CASSVDSLAGVVNEQFF

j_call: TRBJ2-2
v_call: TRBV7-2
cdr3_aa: CASSPPTGGYTGELFF

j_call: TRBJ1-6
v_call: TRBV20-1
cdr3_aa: CSAKRDLTGIDSPLHF

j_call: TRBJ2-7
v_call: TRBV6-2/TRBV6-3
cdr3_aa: CASSYGGVNYEQYF

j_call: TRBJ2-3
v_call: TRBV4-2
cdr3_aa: CASSPRREGRTVITDTQYF

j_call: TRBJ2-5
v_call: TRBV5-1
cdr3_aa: CASSLMTGEKGETQYF

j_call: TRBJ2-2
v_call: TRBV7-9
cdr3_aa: CLSRGAGELFF

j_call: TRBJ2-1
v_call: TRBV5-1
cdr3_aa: CASSLAVTSGGNEQFF